One sample yielded the 13 T cell receptor beta chains listed below, sequenced in a study of blood T cell repertoires in COVID-19. Generated by immunoSEQ multiplex PCR, the TCRdb table keeps only in-frame clones and is missing some. The profile shows about 93,000 clones, just under 80% of them singletons. Sequenced material: peripheral blood. The receptors were gathered from a human donor in a cohort sampled during active COVID-19.

The V gene is TRBV30, the J gene TRBJ1-2; the D is unclear. The CDR3 runs 13 residues. Germline-derived CDR1 and CDR2 are GTSNPN and SVGIG (reference sequence). The V end was cut by 4 bases, the J end by 8 bases, with 17 bases between. For the CDR3, the DNA is TGTGCCTGGACCTCGACTCTCTCGGGGGGCTACACCTTC. Protein sequence: CAWTSTLSGGYTF.

With regard to this clone: Other DNA sequences in this specimen translate into the identical CDR3. The CDR3 spells CASSATGGGNQPQHF. DNA of the CDR3: TGTGCCAGCAGTGCGACAGGGGGCGGCAATCAGCCCCAGCATTTT. The chain employs TRBV6-4 and TRBJ1-5; TRBD1 agrees at 10 bases. Germline assignment: CDR1 MRHNA and CDR2 SNTAGT. Trimming took 4 bases from V and 2 from J; bases not matched to a gene: 2. CDR3 length: 15 residues.

V usage is TRBV24-1 and J usage is TRBJ2-2, with TRBD1 matching 8 bases. Germline-derived CDR1 and CDR2 are KGHDR and SFDVKD. The CDR3 length is 14 residues. V shed 9 bases, J shed 5 bases, and the junction held 7 bases outside the gene matches. CDR3 DNA: TGTGCCACCTCCCAGGGGGCGAGAACCGGGGAGCTGTTTTTT. This codes for CATSQGARTGELFF.

The chain employs TRBV5-1 and TRBJ1-4, with D tentatively TRBD1 (6 bases). The CDR3 extends over 15 amino acids. V was trimmed by 4 bases and J by 8 bases, leaving 18 bases between them. Germline loops: CDR1 SGHRS, CDR2 YFSETQ. CDR3 bases: TGCGCCAGCAGCCTTTCGGACAGTCGGGGAGAAAAACTGTTTTTT. Its protein product is CASSLSDSRGEKLFF.

The J gene is TRBJ1-2, the V gene TRBV5-6, with D unclear. The germline gives CDR1 SGHDT, CDR2 YYEEEE. This CDR3 comprises 13 residues. Trimming shortened V by 5 bases and J by 8 bases, and 16 bases separated the two germline ends. In DNA, the CDR3 is TGTGCCAGCAGTCCGGCGTCCCGAGGGGGCTACACCTTC. Protein product: CASSPASRGGYTF.

The chain employs TRBV3-1 (or the pseudogene TRBV3-2) and TRBJ2-3; TRBD2 matches at 8 bases. The junction had 3 bases not matched to a gene; V was cut back by 2 bases and J by 2 bases. The germline V gene has CDR1 LGHDT and CDR2 YNNKEL (reference sequence). The CDR3 extends over 15 amino acids. In nucleotides, the CDR3 is TGTGCCAGCAGCCAACGGCGGGGGGCCACAGATACGCAGTATTTT. The encoded protein is CASSQRRGATDTQYF.

The chain carries TRBV19 and TRBJ2-3; 13 bases are a match to TRBD2. Germline V gives CDR1 LNHDA, CDR2 SQIVND (reference sequence). V gave up 4 bases and J gave up 3 bases; unmatched junction bases: 4. This CDR3 is 16 amino acids long. The CDR3 is CASSKGLAGKTDTQYF. Here the CDR3 DNA reads TGTGCCAGTAGTAAGGGACTAGCGGGAAAAACAGATACGCAGTATTTT.

The chain combines TRBV2 with TRBJ2-7, with D perhaps matching TRBD1 (6 bases). CDR1 is SNHLY and CDR2 is FYNNEI in the germline V gene. The CDR3 totals 14 residues. The V and J ends lost 4 bases and 4 bases respectively, with 14 bases between them. This CDR3 reads CASSGQGSYYEQYF. The CDR3 DNA follows: TGTGCCAGCAGTGGGCAGGGGAGCTATTACGAGCAGTACTTC.

This chain links TRBV6-5 with TRBJ2-2, with 10 bases that match TRBD1. The CDR3 contains 16 residues. The ends lost 0 bases at V and 5 bases at J; junction bases unmatched: 3. Per the germline V gene, CDR1 is MNHEY and CDR2 is SVGAGI. Here the CDR3 reads CASSYSWTGGTGELFF. CDR3 DNA: TGTGCCAGCAGTTACTCCTGGACAGGGGGGACCGGGGAGCTGTTTTTT.

This chain joins TRBV28 and TRBJ2-5; TRBD2 matches 11 bases. Losses at the gene ends were 6 bases for V and 7 bases for J; bases not matched to a gene: 13. Germline lookup yields CDR1 MDHEN and CDR2 SYDVKM. This CDR3 comprises 16 residues. In DNA form, the CDR3 reads TGTGCCAGCAGCTTGACTAGCGGGGCGAAAAGAGGGACCCAGTACTTC. It codes for CASSLTSGAKRGTQYF.

V usage is TRBV6-6 and J usage is TRBJ1-2, with 11 bases fitting TRBD1. V lost 7 bases, J lost 8 bases, and 6 bases stayed unmatched. The germline V gene has CDR1 MNHNY and CDR2 SVGAGI (reference sequence). The CDR3 has 13 amino acids. The CDR3 spells CASNGQGATGYTF. The CDR3 DNA reads TGTGCCAGCAACGGACAGGGGGCCACCGGCTACACCTTC.

The chain is built from TRBV28 and TRBJ2-1; 13 bases match TRBD2. CDR3 length: 17 amino acids. The V gene end was trimmed by 6 bases and the J gene end by 0 bases; junction bases not matched to a gene: 5. Looked up from germline, CDR1 is MDHEN and CDR2 is SYDVKM. CDR3 sequence (DNA): TGTGCCAGCAGGAAAGGGACTAGCGGGACCTCCTACAATGAGCAGTTCTTC. Its translation: CASRKGTSGTSYNEQFF.

The chain joins TRBV7-3 to TRBJ2-3, with 7 bases matching TRBD2. The CDR3 consists of 14 residues. Germline-derived CDR1 and CDR2 are SGHTA and FQGTGA. Unmatched junction bases numbered 3, after V lost 1 base and J lost 5 bases. The CDR3 sequence: CASSLSGRRDTQYF. As DNA, the CDR3 is TGTGCCAGCAGCTTAAGCGGGAGAAGAGATACGCAGTATTTT.